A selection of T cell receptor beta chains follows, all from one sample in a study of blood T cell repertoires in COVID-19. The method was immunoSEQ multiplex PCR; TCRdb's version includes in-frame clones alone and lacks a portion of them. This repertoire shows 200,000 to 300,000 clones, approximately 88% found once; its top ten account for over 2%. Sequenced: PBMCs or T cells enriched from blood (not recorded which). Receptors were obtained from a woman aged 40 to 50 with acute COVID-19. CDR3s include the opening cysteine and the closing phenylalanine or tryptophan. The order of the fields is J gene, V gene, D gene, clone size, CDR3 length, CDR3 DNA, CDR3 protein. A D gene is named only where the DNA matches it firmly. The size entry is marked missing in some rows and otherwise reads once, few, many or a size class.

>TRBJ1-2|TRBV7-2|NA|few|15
TGTGCCAGCAGCTTAGAAAGGGTCGCAGGGATCGGCTACACCTTC
CASSLERVAGIGYTF
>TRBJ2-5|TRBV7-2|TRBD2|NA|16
TGTGCCAGCAGCCAGGGACTAGCGGGGGGCGAAGAGACCCAGTACTTC
CASSQGLAGGEETQYF
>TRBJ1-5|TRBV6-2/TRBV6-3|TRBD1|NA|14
TGTGCCAGCAGTGGGACAGGGGACGGTCAGCCCCAGCATTTT
CASSGTGDGQPQHF
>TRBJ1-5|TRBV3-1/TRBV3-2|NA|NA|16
TGTGCCAGCAGCCAGGGGCTCGTGGGAGGGAGTCAGCCCCAGCATTTT
CASSQGLVGGSQPQHF
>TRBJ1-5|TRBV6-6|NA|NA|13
TGTGCCAGCAGTCAGCAGGGAAATCAGCCCCAGCATTTT
CASSQQGNQPQHF
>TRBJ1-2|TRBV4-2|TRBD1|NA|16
TGTGCCAGCAGCCAAGTGGGTAGCAGGGGGAACTATGGCTACACCTTC
CASSQVGSRGNYGYTF
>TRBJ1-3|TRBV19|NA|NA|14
TGTGCCGGCTCGTCTGTCCCCTCTGGAAACACCATATATTTT
CAGSSVPSGNTIYF
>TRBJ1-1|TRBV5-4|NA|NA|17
TGTGCCAGCACCAACCTCCCAGGGGCAGCACAGAACACTGAAGCTTTCTTT
CASTNLPGAAQNTEAFF
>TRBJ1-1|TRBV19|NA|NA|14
TGTGCCAGTAGTATCCGGGTGGTGGCCACTGAAGCTTTCTTT
CASSIRVVATEAFF
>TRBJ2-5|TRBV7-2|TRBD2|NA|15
TGTGCCAGCAGCTTATCGGGGGGGGGCCAGGAGACCCAGTACTTC
CASSLSGGGQETQYF